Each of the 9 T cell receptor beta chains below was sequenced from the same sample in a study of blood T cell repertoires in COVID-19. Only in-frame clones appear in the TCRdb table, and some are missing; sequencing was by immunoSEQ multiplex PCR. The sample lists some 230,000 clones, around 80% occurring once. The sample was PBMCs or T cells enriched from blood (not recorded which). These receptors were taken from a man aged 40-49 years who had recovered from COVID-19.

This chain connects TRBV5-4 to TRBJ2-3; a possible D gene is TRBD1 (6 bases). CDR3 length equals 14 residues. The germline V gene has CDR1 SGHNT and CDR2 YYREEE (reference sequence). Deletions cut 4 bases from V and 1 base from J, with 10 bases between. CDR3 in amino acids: CASSGQFRTDTQYF. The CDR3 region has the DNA TGTGCCAGCAGCGGACAGTTTCGCACAGATACGCAGTATTTT.

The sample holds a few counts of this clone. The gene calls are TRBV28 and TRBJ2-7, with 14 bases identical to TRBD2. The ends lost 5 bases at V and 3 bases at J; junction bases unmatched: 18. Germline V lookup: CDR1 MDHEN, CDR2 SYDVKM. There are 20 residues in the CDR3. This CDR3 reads CASSLPTSGREVKLGYEQYF. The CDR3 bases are TGTGCCAGCAGTCTCCCGACTAGCGGGAGGGAGGTTAAATTAGGCTACGAGCAGTACTTC.

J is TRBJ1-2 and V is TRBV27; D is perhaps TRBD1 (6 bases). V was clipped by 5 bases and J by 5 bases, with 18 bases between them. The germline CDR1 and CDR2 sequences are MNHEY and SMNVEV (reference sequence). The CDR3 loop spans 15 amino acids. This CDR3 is CASSLRTEAIYGYTF. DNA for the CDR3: TGTGCCAGCAGTCTAAGGACAGAGGCCATTTATGGCTACACCTTC.

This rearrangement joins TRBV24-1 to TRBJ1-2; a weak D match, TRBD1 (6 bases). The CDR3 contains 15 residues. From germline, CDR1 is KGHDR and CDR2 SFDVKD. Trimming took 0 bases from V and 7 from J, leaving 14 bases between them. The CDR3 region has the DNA TGTGCCACCAGTGATTTGACCGGGGGGGCCGGTGGCTACACCTTC. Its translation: CATSDLTGGAGGYTF.

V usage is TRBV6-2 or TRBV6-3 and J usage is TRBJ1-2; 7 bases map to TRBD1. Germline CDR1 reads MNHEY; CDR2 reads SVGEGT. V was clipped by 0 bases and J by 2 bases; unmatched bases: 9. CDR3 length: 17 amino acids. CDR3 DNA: TGTGCCAGCAGTTACTCGGTGACAGGGAGAAGAAACTATGGCTACACCTTC. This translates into CASSYSVTGRRNYGYTF.

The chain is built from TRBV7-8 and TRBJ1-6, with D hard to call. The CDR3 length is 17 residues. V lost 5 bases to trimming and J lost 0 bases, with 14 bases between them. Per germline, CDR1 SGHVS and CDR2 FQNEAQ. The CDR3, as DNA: TGTGCCAGCAGCCCCCGTAGCTTCAGCTCCTATAATTCACCCCTCCACTTT. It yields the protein CASSPRSFSSYNSPLHF.

This chain's CDR3 is CASSLTTGTGNTIYF. The DNA for the CDR3 is TGTGCCAGCAGCTTAACTACAGGAACTGGAAACACCATATATTTT. The chain is built from TRBV7-3 and TRBJ1-3, with D possibly matching TRBD1 (5 bases). The CDR3 is 15 residues long. Germline V gives CDR1 SGHTA, CDR2 FQGTGA. V dropped 0 bases and J dropped 2 bases, with 8 bases sitting between them.

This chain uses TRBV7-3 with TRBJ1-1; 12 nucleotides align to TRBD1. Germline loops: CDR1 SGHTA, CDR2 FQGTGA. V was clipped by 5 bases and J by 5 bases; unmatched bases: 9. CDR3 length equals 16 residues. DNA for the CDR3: TGTGCCAGCAGCAGTTGGGACAGGGGGCAACGGACTGAAGCTTTCTTT. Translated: CASSSWDRGQRTEAFF.

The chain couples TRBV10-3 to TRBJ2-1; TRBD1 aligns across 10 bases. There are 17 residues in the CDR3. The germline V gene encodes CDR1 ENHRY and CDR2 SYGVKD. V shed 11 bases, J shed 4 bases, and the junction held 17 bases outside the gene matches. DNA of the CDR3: TGTGCCGCCGGACCGGGACAGGGGACGAGGGGGTACAATGAGCAGTTCTTC. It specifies CAAGPGQGTRGYNEQFF.